Below are 21 T cell receptor beta chains sequenced from a single sample in a study of T cell repertoires in cytomegalovirus infection. No cognate antigen is known for these TCRs. TCRdb independently ran MiXCR on the reads; one entry per CDR3 protein. The sample lists some 940,000 distinct CDR3 sequences; around 32% were seen once. The material sequenced was cultured CD8+ T cells from PBMCs, taken from culture after CMV antigen stimulation. These receptors originate from a human donor in good health (CMV status not recorded). Some clones in this sample may be carry-over from other donors' samples.

This chain connects TRBV9 to TRBJ1-5, with D unclear. The germline gives CDR1 SGDLS, CDR2 YYNGEE. Trimming shortened V by 5 bases and J by 0 bases, and 9 bases separated the two germline ends. CDR3 length: 14 residues. Here the CDR3 DNA reads TGTGCCAGCAGTCGAGACAATAGCAATCAGCCCCAGCATTTT. Translated: CASSRDNSNQPQHF.

The genes are TRBV3-1 and TRBJ2-2; 8 bases match TRBD2. The CDR3 is 15 residues long. CDR1 and CDR2 (germline): LGHDT, YNNKEL (reference sequence). V was pared by 1 base and J by 6 bases, with 4 bases of the junction left unmatched. The CDR3 is CASSQARGGPGELFF. DNA for the CDR3: TGTGCCAGCAGCCAAGCTCGGGGGGGCCCCGGGGAGCTGTTTTTT.

The chain uses TRBV6-5 and TRBJ1-2, with D unclear. CDR3 size: 13 residues. Trimming removed 4 bases at V and 8 bases at J, with 14 bases between. Germline CDR1 MNHEY, CDR2 SVGAGI. DNA of the CDR3: TGTGCCAGCAGTTTTGGACTGTCGAGGGGCTACACCTTC. It encodes CASSFGLSRGYTF.

CDR3 amino acids: CASTYSGGAYNEQFF. CDR3 DNA: TGTGCCAGCACTTATAGCGGGGGGGCTTACAATGAGCAGTTCTTC. The chain carries TRBV6-1 and TRBJ2-1; 11 nucleotides match TRBD2. Germline V gene lookup returns CDR1 MNHNS and CDR2 SASEGT. Losses at the gene ends were 7 bases for V and 4 bases for J; bases not matched to a gene: 6. This CDR3 spans 15 amino acids.

This clonotype was detected a few times. In DNA, the CDR3 is TGCGCCAGCAGCCAAGTCCGGCTAGCGGGGGGAGGCACCGGGGAGCTGTTTTTT. Translated, it gives CASSQVRLAGGGTGELFF. J is TRBJ2-2 and V is TRBV4-1; 11 bases line up with TRBD2. From germline, CDR1 is MGHRA and CDR2 YSYEKL. The junction had 8 bases not matched to a gene; V was cut back by 1 base and J by 4 bases. This CDR3 has 18 residues.

This clonotype was counted between two and nine times. The rearrangement joins TRBV28 to TRBJ2-7, with D possibly called TRBD1 or TRBD2 (5 bases each). From germline, CDR1 is MDHEN and CDR2 SYDVKM. Trimming removed 5 bases at V and 3 bases at J, with 14 bases between. The CDR3 has 14 residues. CDR3 in amino acids: CASSPRDGIYEQYV. DNA for the CDR3: TGTGCCAGCAGTCCTCGGGACGGGATCTACGAGCAGTACGTC.

There are a few counts of this clonotype. V and J are TRBV10-3 and TRBJ1-3, with D uncertain. V was pared by 6 bases and J by 0 bases, with 3 bases between. The germline V gene encodes CDR1 ENHRY and CDR2 SYGVKD. This CDR3 is built from 12 residues. The CDR3 is CAIRVSGNTIYF. CDR3 in DNA: TGTGCCATCAGAGTCTCTGGAAACACCATATATTTT.

The chain employs TRBV24-1 and TRBJ1-2; TRBD1 agrees at 10 bases. CDR3 length: 14 residues. CDR1 is KGHDR, CDR2 SFDVKD, per germline. With V trimmed by 3 bases and J by 6 bases, 3 bases remained unmatched. This chain's CDR3 is CATSDTGTGDGYTF. In DNA, the CDR3 is TGTGCCACCAGTGATACCGGGACAGGGGATGGCTACACCTTC.

The V gene is TRBV6-5, the J gene TRBJ2-7, with D possibly TRBD1 on 6 matching bases. The CDR3 spans 15 residues. The germline V gene encodes CDR1 MNHEY and CDR2 SVGAGI. The V and J ends lost 2 bases and 3 bases respectively, with 14 bases between them. The CDR3 region is CASSYGSTGGYEQYF. The CDR3, as DNA: TGTGCCAGCAGTTACGGCTCGACAGGCGGCTACGAGCAGTACTTC.

In this sample, this clonotype turned up many times. The J gene is TRBJ2-1, the V gene TRBV6-1; D is possibly TRBD2 (6 bases). The CDR3 has 13 residues. V was trimmed by 5 bases and J by 10 bases, leaving 15 bases between them. The germline V gene encodes CDR1 MNHNS and CDR2 SASEGT. CDR3 residues: CASSQGLPPEQFF. The CDR3 nucleotides read TGTGCCAGCAGTCAGGGACTCCCCCCAGAGCAGTTCTTC.

The J gene is TRBJ1-5, the V gene TRBV15; maybe TRBD1 (6 bases). The CDR3 runs to 13 residues. Trimming left V 5 bases short and J 6 bases short, with 11 bases between. Germline V gene data show CDR1 as LNHNV and CDR2 as YYDKDF (reference sequence). CDR3 loop: CATSRTGFQPQHF. CDR3 nucleotide sequence: TGTGCCACCAGCCGAACAGGGTTTCAGCCCCAGCATTTT.

The J gene is TRBJ1-1, the V gene TRBV10-3; no firm D call. The V gene's germline CDR1 is ENHRY and CDR2 SYGVKD. The CDR3 contains 15 residues. Trimming took off 2 bases at V and 9 bases at J, with 19 bases between the two ends. This CDR3 is CAISEPEGPRLQAFF. The CDR3 region has the DNA TGTGCCATCAGTGAGCCGGAGGGTCCGAGGCTGCAAGCTTTCTTT.

This clonotype has only a few counts. The CDR3 DNA follows: TGTGCCAGCAGCTTATGGGCCCAAGAGACCCAGTACTTC. This sequence encodes CASSLWAQETQYF. The V and J genes are TRBV7-3 and TRBJ2-5; D gene unclear. Per germline, CDR1 SGHTA and CDR2 FQGTGA. This CDR3 contains 13 residues. Trimming removed 2 bases at V and 1 base at J, with 5 bases between.

The chain links TRBV27 to TRBJ1-1; TRBD1 is a possible D gene (6 bases). CDR3 length: 15 residues. CDR1 is MNHEY and CDR2 is SMNVEV in the germline V gene (reference sequence). Trimming removed 5 bases from V and 2 bases from J, with 15 bases in between. Written as DNA, the CDR3 is TGTGCCAGCAGTACAACGACCGGGGGCAACACTGAAGCTTTCTTT. Translation gives CASSTTTGGNTEAFF.

This clonotype showed up just a few times. This chain uses TRBV12-5 with TRBJ2-2; 8 positions match TRBD1. Looked up from germline, CDR1 is LGHNT and CDR2 is FRNRAP. With 7 bases clipped from V and 6 bases from J, the junction kept 10 bases outside the gene matches. The CDR3 loop spans 15 amino acids. The CDR3 nucleotides read TGTGCTAGTGTTCCCGGACAGGGAAACCCCGGGGAGCTGTTTTTT. Translating gives CASVPGQGNPGELFF.

This clonotype has just a few counts. The chain is built from TRBV10-3 and TRBJ2-1, with 9 bases that match TRBD2. Germline V gives CDR1 ENHRY, CDR2 SYGVKD. V shed 4 bases, J shed 2 bases, and the junction held 0 bases outside the gene matches. The CDR3 runs 14 residues. Written as DNA, the CDR3 is TGTGCCATCAGTGTAGCGGGGGCCTACAATGAGCAGTTCTTC. Translated: CAISVAGAYNEQFF.

The rearrangement links TRBV7-2 to TRBJ1-6, with 9 bases lining up with TRBD1. Germline-derived CDR1 and CDR2 are SGHTA and FQGNSA. This CDR3 region has 17 residues. V shed 4 bases, J shed 7 bases, and the junction held 11 bases outside the gene matches. CDR3 DNA sequence: TGTGCCAGCAGCTCGCGACCGCCGGGACAGGGAAATTCACCCCTCCACTTT. It is translated as CASSSRPPGQGNSPLHF.

This clonotype appeared a few times. The rearrangement uses TRBV18 and TRBJ2-1; possibly TRBD1 for D (6 bases). V lost 4 bases and J lost 5, with 12 bases in between. The germline CDR1 and CDR2 sequences are KGHSH and LQKENI. The CDR3 extends over 14 amino acids. This CDR3 is CASSLGHRNNEQFF. The CDR3 DNA reads TGTGCCAGCTCACTGGGACATCGAAACAATGAGCAGTTCTTC.

This clonotype was picked up many times. The V and J genes are TRBV7-9 and TRBJ2-5, with TRBD2 matching over 11 bases. The V gene's germline CDR1 is SEHNR and CDR2 FQNEAQ (reference sequence). Trimming at V came to 8 bases and at J to 3 bases, leaving 8 bases not matched to a gene. The CDR3 spans 15 residues. This CDR3 reads CASHSGGASEETQYF. The DNA of the CDR3 is TGTGCCAGCCATAGCGGGGGGGCATCAGAAGAGACCCAGTACTTC.

As for this clonotype: This may stem from a read error, because a much larger clone lies one nucleotide away. This chain uses TRBV7-2 with TRBJ2-2; 7 bases align to TRBD1. Germline CDR1 SGHTA, CDR2 FQGNSA. This CDR3 region has 15 residues. This CDR3 is CASSPSGQDTGELFF. The CDR3 nucleotides are TGTGCCAGCAGCCCATCAGGACAGGACACGGGGGAGCTGTTTTTT.

This clonotype came up many times. This chain joins TRBV6-1 and TRBJ1-2; 7 positions agree with TRBD1. V lost 6 bases and J lost 4; bases outside the gene matches: 11. Germline V gene sequence: CDR1 MNHNS, CDR2 SASEGT. The CDR3 sequence is 15 residues long. For the CDR3, the DNA is TGTGCCAGCAGACACCGGGACAGTGAGGCCTATGGCTACACCTTC. Translation: CASRHRDSEAYGYTF.